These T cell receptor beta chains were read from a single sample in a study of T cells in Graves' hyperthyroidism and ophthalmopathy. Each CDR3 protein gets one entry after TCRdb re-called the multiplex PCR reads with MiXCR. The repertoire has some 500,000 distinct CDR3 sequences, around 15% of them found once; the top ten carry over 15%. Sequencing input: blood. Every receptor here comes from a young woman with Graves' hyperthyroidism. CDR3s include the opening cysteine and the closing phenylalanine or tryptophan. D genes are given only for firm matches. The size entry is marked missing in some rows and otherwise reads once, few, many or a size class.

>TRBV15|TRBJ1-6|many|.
TGTGCCACCAGCAGAGTTGGGCGCAATAATTCACCCCTCCACTTT
CATSRVGRNNSPLHF
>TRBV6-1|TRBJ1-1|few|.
TGTGCCAGCAGCACGAAGATTAACACTGAAGCTTTCTTT
CASSTKINTEAFF
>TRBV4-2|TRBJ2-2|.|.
TGTGCCAGCAGCCAGGAGCGGACCGGGGAGCTGTTTTTT
CASSQERTGELFF
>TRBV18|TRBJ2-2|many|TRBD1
TGTGCCAGCTCACCACGGCGCCAGGGGACAGGAACCGGGGAGCTGTTTTTT
CASSPRRQGTGTGELFF
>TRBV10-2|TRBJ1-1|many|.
TGCGCCAGCAATCCCGGGACAACGAACACTGAAGCTTTCTTT
CASNPGTTNTEAFF
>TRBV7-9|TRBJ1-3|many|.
TGTGCCAGCAGCTTTGCAGGGTCCGGAAACACCATATATTTT
CASSFAGSGNTIYF
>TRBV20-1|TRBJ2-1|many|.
TGCAGTGCTCGTCCCGGGGGTGCGAGTGCCGAAAAGCAGTTCTTC
CSARPGGASAEKQFF
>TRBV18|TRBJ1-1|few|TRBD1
TGTGCCAGCTCTTCACGGACAGGGGCAATAGTGAACACTGAAGCTTTCTTT
CASSSRTGAIVNTEAFF
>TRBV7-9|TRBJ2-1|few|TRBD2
TGTGCCAGCATCAAATGGGGGGGGAGTGGGCACAATGAGCAGTTCTTC
CASIKWGGSGHNEQFF
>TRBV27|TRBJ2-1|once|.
TGTGCCAGCAGTTTAGTCTCGGCCTACAATGAGCGGTTCTTC
CASSLVSAYNERFF
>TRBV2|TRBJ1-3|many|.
TGTGCCAGCAGCTTAAGAGACACCATATATTTT
CASSLRDTIYF
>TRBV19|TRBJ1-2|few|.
TGTGCCAGTAGTAGTTTCCCTCCGTTAGCTAACTATGGCTACACCTTC
CASSSFPPLANYGYTF
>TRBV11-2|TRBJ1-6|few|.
TGTGCCAGCAGCTTACATCAGGGCAACTCCTATAATTCACCCCTCCACTTT
CASSLHQGNSYNSPLHF
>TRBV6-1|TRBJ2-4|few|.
TGTGCCAGCACCAGCTTAGCCAAAAACATTCAGTACTTC
CASTSLAKNIQYF
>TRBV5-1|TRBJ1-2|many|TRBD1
TGCGCCAGCAGCCAAGGGACAGACAGCTTCAACTATGGCTACACCTTC
CASSQGTDSFNYGYTF
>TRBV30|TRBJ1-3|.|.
TGTGCCTGGGAACGGGGGAGGTCTGGAAACACCATATATTTT
CAWERGRSGNTIYF
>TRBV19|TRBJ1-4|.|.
TGTGCCAGTAGTGCGGGGGCTAATGAAAAACTGTTTTTT
CASSAGANEKLFF
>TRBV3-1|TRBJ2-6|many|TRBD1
TGTGCCAGCAGCCAAGATCGGTTCGACAGGGCGCTCAACTCTGGGGCCAACGTCCTGACTTTC
CASSQDRFDRALNSGANVLTF
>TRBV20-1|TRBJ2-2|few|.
TGCAGTGCTAGAGCAACGGGTGCCGGGGAGCTGTTTTTT
CSARATGAGELFF
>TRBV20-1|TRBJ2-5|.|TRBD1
TGCAGTGCTCCACAGGGGGCGCGCGGGGAGACCCAGTACTTC
CSAPQGARGETQYF
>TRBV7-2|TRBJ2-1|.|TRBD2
TGTGCCAGCAGCTTAGAGGGTACTAGCGGGCCTTCCTACAATGAGCAGTTCTTC
CASSLEGTSGPSYNEQFF
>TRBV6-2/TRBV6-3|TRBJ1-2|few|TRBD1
TGTGCCAGCAATCCCGCGACAGGGTCGTATGGCTACACCTTC
CASNPATGSYGYTF
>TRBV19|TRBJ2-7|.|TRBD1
TGTGCCACCTCGCTGGACAGGGGCGACGAGCAGTACTTC
CATSLDRGDEQYF
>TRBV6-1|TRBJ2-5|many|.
TGTGCCAGCAGTTCCAGCCTCGGGGCGGAGACCCAGTACTTC
CASSSSLGAETQYF
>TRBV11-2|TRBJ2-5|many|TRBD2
TGTGCCAGCAGCATTAGGACTAGCGGGGAAGAGACCCAGTACTTC
CASSIRTSGEETQYF
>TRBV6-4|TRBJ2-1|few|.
TGTGCCAGCAGTTATTTCGGACAGTTCAATGAGCAGTTCTTC
CASSYFGQFNEQFF
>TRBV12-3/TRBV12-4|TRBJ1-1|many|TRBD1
TGTGCCAGCAGCTTAACAGGGGACGTGAACACTGAAGCTTTCTTT
CASSLTGDVNTEAFF
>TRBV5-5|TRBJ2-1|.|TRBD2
TGTGCCAGCAGTTCGACTAGCGGGAGTTCCTACAATGAGCAGTTCTTC
CASSSTSGSSYNEQFF
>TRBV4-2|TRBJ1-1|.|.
TGTGCCAGCAGCCAAATCGGTCTCGGGGGCACTGAAGCTTTCTTT
CASSQIGLGGTEAFF
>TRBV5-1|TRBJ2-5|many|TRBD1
TGCGCCAGCAGCGCCCGGACAGGGGGCAGGGAGACCCAGTACTTC
CASSARTGGRETQYF
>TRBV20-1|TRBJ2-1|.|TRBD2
TGCAGTCTGGGACTAGCGGGAGGATCGTCCTACAATGAGCAGTTCTTC
CSLGLAGGSSYNEQFF
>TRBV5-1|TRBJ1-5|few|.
TGCGCCAGCCAGGAGGTAACTGGAGGCAATCAGCCCCAGCATTTT
CASQEVTGGNQPQHF
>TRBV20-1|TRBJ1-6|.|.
TGCAGTGCTAGTCCGGCCGTCGGGAGCTCTTCACCCCTCCACTTT
CSASPAVGSSSPLHF
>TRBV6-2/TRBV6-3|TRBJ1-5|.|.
TGTGCCAGCAGTTACTCGATGAGTCAGCCCCAGCATTTT
CASSYSMSQPQHF
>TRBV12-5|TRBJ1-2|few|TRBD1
TGTGCTAGTGGTTTTAGTAGGGGACAGGGGATGGGTGACTATGGCTACACCTTC
CASGFSRGQGMGDYGYTF
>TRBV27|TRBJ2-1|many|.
TGTGCCAGCAGTACGGGACTCAGCTCCTACAATGAGCAGTTCTTC
CASSTGLSSYNEQFF
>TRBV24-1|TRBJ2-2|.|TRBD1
TGTGCCACCAGTGATTTGCGGACAGGGTTTGGCACCGGGGAGCTGTTTTTT
CATSDLRTGFGTGELFF